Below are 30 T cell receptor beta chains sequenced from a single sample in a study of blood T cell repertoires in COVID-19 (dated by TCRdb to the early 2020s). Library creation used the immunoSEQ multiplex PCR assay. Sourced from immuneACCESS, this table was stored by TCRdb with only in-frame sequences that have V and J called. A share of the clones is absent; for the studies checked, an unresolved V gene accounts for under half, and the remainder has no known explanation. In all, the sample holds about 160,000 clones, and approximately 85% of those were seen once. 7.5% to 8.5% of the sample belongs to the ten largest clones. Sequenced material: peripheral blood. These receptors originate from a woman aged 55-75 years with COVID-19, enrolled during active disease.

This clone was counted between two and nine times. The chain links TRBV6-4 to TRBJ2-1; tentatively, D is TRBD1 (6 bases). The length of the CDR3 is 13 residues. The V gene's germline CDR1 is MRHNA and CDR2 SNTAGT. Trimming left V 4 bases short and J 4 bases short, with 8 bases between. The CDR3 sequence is CASSAGQYNEQFF. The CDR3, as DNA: TGTGCCAGCAGTGCAGGACAGTACAATGAGCAGTTCTTC.

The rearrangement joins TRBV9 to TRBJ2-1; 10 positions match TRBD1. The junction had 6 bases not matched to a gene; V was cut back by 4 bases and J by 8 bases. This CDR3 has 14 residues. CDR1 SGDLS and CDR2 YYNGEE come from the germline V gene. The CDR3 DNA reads TGTGCCAGCAGCTTAGAGGGACAGGGGCATGAGCAGTTCTTC. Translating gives CASSLEGQGHEQFF.

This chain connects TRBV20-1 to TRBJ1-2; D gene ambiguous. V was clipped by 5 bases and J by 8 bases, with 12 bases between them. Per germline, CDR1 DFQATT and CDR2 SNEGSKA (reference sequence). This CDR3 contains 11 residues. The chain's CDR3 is CSAPFGPGYTF. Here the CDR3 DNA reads TGCAGTGCTCCCTTTGGGCCGGGCTACACCTTC.

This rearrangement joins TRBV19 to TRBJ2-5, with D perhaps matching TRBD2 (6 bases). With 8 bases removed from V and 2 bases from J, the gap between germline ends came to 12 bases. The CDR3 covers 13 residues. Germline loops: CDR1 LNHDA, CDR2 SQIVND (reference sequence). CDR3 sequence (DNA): TGTGCCAGTCGGCGGGACGTACAAGAGACCCAGTACTTC. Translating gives CASRRDVQETQYF.

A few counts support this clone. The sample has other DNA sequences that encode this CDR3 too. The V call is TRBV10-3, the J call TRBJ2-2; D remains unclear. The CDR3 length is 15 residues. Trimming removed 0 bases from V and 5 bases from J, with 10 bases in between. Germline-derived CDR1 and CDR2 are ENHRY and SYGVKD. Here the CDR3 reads CAISESRLDTGELFF. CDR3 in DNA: TGTGCCATCAGTGAGTCAAGGCTAGATACCGGGGAGCTGTTTTTT.

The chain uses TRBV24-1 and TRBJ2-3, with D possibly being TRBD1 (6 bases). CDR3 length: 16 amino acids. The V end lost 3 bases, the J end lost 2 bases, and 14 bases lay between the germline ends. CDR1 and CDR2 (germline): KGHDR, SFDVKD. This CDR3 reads CATSDQTGVFTDTQYF. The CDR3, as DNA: TGTGCCACCAGTGATCAGACAGGAGTATTCACAGATACGCAGTATTTT.

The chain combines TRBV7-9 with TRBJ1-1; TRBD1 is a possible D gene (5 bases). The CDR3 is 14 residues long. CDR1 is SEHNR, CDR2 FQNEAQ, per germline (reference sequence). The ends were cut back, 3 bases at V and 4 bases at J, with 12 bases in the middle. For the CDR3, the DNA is TGTGCCAGCAGCTTGGGACTTCTGGGCACTGAAGCTTTCTTT. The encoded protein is CASSLGLLGTEAFF.

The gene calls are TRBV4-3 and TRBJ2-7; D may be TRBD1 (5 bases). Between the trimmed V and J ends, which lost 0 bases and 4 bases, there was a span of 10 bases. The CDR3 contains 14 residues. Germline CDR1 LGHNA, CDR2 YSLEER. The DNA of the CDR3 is TGCGCCAGCAGCCAAGAGGAAGGACAATACGAGCAGTACTTC. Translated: CASSQEEGQYEQYF.

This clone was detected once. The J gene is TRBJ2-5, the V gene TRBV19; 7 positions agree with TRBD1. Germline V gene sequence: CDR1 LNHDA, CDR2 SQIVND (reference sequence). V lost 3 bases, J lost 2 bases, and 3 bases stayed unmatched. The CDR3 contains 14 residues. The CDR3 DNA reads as TGTGCCAGTAGTATTGGGACAGCGCAAGAGACCCAGTACTTC. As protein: CASSIGTAQETQYF.

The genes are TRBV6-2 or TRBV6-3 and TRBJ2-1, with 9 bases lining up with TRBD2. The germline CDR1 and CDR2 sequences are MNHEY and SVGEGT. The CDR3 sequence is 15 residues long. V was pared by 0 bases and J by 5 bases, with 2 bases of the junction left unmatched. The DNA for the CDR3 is TGTGCCAGCAGTTACTCGACTAGCGGACACAATGAGCAGTTCTTC. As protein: CASSYSTSGHNEQFF.

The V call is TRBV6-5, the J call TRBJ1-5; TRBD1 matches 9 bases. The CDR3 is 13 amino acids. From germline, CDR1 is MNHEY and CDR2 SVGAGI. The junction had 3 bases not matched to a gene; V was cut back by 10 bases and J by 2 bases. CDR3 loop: CAITGGGNQPQHF. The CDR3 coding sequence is TGTGCCATCACAGGGGGCGGCAATCAGCCCCAGCATTTT.

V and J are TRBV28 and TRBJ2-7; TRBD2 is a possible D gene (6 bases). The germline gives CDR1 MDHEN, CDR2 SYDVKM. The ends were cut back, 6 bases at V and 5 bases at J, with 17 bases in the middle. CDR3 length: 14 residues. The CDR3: CASSERRGRDEQYF. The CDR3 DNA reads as TGTGCCAGCAGCGAGAGGAGGGGACGGGACGAGCAGTACTTC.

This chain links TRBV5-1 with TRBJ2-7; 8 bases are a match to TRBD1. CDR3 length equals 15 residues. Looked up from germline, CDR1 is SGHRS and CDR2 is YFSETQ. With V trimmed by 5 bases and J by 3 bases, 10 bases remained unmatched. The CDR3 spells CASSLGTGEGYEQYF. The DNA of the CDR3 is TGCGCCAGCAGTCTAGGGACAGGAGAAGGCTACGAGCAGTACTTC.

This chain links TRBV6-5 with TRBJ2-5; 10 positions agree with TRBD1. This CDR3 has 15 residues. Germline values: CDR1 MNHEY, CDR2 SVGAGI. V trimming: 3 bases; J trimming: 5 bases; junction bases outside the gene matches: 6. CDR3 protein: CASSYGTGVGETQYF. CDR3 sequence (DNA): TGTGCCAGCAGTTATGGGACAGGGGTTGGGGAGACCCAGTACTTC.

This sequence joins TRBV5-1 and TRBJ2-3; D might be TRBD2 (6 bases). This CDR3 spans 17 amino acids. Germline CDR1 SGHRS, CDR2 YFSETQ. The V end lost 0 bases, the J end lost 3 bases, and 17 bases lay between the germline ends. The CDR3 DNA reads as TGCGCCAGCAGCTTGGGGTGGTCGGGAGCGTTTACAGATACGCAGTATTTT. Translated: CASSLGWSGAFTDTQYF.

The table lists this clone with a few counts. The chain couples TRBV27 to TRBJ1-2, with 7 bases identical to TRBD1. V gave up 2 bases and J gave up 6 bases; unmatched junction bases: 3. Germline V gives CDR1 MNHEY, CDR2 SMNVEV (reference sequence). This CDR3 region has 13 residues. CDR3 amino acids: CASSLRGRDGYTF. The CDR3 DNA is TGTGCCAGCAGTTTAAGGGGGCGGGATGGCTACACCTTC.

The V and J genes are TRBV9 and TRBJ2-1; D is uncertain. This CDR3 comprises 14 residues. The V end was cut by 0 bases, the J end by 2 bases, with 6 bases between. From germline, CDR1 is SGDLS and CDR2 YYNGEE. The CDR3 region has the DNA TGTGCCAGCAGCGTAGGTGGAGCCTACAATGAGCAGTTCTTC. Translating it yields CASSVGGAYNEQFF.

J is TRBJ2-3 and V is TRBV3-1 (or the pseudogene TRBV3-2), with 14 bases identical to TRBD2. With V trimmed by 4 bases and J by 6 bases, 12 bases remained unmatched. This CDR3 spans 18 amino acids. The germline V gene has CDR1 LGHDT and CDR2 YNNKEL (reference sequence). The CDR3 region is CASSPGRLAGGRRDTQYF. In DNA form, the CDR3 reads TGTGCCAGCAGCCCCGGACGACTAGCGGGGGGGCGTAGGGATACGCAGTATTTT.

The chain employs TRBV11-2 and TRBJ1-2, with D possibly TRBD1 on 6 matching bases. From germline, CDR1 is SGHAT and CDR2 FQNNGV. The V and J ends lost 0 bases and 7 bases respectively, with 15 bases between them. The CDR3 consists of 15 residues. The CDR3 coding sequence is TGTGCCAGCAGCTTAGAAGCATGGGACACCTTTGGCTACACCTTC. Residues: CASSLEAWDTFGYTF.

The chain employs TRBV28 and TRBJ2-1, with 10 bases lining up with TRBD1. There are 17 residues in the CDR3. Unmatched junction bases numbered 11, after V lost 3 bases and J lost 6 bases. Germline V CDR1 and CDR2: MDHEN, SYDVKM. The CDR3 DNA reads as TGTGCCAGCAGTTTGGAAGGACGGGACAGGGGCATCAATGAGCAGTTCTTC. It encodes CASSLEGRDRGINEQFF.

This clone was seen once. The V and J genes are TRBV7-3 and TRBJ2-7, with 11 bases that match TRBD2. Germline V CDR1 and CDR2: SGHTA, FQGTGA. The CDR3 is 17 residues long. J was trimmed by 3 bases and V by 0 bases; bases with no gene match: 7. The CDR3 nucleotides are TGTGCCAGCAGCTTAACGCCGTTGACTAGCGGGAACTACGAGCAGTACTTC. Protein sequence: CASSLTPLTSGNYEQYF.

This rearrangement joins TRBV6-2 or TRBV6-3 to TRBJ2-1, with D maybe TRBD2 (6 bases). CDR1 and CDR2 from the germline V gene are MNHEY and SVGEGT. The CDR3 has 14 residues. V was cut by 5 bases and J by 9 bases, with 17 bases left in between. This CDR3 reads CASSRSTSRTEQFF. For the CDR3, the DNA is TGTGCCAGCAGTCGTTCGACTAGTCGGACTGAGCAGTTCTTC.

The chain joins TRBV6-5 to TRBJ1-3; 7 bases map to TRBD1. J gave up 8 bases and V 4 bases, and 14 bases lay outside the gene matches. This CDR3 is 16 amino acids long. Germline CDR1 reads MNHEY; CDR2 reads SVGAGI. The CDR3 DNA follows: TGTGCCAGCAGTTTCGACCAGGACAGGCAGCTTGACACCATATATTTT. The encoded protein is CASSFDQDRQLDTIYF.

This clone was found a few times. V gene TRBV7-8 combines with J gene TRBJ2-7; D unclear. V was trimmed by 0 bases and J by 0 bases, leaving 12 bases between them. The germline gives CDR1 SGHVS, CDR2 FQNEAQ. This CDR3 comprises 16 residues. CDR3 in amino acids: CASSLAHSYSSYEQYF. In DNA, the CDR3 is TGTGCCAGCAGCTTAGCGCACTCTTATAGCTCCTACGAGCAGTACTTC.

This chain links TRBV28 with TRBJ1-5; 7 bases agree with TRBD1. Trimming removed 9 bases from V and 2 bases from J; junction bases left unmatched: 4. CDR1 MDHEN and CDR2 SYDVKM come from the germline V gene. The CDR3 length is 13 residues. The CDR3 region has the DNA TGTGCCAGTCGACAGGGTGGCAATCAGCCCCAGCATTTT. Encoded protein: CASRQGGNQPQHF.

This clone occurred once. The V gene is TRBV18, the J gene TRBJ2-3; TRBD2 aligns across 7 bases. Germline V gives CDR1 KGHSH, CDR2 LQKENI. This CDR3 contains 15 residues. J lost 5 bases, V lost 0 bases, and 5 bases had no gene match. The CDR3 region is CASSPPPGGRDTQYF. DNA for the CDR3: TGTGCCAGCTCACCACCGCCGGGCGGGAGAGATACGCAGTATTTT.

For the CDR3, the DNA is TGCGCCAGCAGCTTGGTTGGACAGGGGATTTTGGTGGGTACTGAAGCTTTCTTT. Its protein product is CASSLVGQGILVGTEAFF. The chain combines TRBV5-1 with TRBJ1-1; 9 nucleotides line up with TRBD1. Germline CDR1 and CDR2: SGHRS and YFSETQ. The CDR3 is 18 residues long. Trimming took 0 bases from V and 5 from J; bases not matched to a gene: 14.

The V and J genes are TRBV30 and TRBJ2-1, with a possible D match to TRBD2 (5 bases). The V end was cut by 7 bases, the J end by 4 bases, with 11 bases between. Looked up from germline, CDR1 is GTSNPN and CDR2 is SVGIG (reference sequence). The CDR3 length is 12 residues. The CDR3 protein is CALGTGYNEQFF. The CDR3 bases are TGTGCCTTGGGAACGGGATACAATGAGCAGTTCTTC.

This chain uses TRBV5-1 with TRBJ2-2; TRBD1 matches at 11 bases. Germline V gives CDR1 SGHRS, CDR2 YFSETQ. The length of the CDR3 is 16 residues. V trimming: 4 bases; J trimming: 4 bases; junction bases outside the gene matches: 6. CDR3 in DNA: TGCGCCAGCAGCGGACCGGGACAGGGGGGCACCGGGGAGCTGTTTTTT. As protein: CASSGPGQGGTGELFF.

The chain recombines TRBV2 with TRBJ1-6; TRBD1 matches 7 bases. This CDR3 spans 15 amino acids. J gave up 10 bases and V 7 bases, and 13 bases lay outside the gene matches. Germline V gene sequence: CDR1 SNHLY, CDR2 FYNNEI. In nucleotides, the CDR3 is TGTGCCAGCACCGACGGGACAGCCCGGGGGTCACCCCTCCACTTT. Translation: CASTDGTARGSPLHF.